This T cell receptor (beta chain) was recovered during a study of early T cells in non-severe SARS-CoV-2 infection. This clonotype was counted many times. Germline V gene lookup returns CDR1 SQVTM and CDR2 ANQGSEA. V was clipped by 5 bases and J by 5 bases, with 18 bases between them. CDR3 size: 14 residues. Using its own MiXCR run on the 5' RACE reads, TCRdb lists one record per CDR3 protein. The table has under 95,000 distinct CDR3 sequences, roughly an eighth seen once. V usage is TRBV29-1 and J usage is TRBJ1-1; D may be TRBD1 (6 bases). This clonotype originated in an adult who was a healthcare worker with PCR-confirmed SARS-CoV-2 infection or an uninfected control (not recorded which). The specimen sequenced was whole blood. CDR3: CSVKQSRGSTEAFF. CDR3 nucleotide sequence: TGCAGCGTTAAACAATCCAGGGGTAGTACTGAAGCTTTCTTT.